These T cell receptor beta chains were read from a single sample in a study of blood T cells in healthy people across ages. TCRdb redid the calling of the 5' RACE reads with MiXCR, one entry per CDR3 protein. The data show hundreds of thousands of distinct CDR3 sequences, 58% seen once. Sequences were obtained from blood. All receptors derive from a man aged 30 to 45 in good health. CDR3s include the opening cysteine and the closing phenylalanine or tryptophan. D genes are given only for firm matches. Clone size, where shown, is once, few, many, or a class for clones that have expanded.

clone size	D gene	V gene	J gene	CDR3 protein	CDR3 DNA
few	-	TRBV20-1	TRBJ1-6	CSALKSSYNSPLHF	TGCAGTGCCCTCAAAAGCTCCTATAATTCACCCCTCCACTTT
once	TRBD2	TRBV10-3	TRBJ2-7	CAISEPGTSGGDEQYF	TGTGCCATCAGTGAGCCTGGGACTAGCGGTGGGGACGAGCAGTACTTC
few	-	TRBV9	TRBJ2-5	CASSVGDGGLETQYF	TGTGCCAGCAGCGTAGGGGATGGGGGACTCGAGACCCAGTACTTC
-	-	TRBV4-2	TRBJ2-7	CASSRTGTPYEQYF	TGTGCCAGCAGCAGGACGGGGACCCCCTACGAGCAGTACTTC
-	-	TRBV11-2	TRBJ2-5	CASSIGGGRETQYF	TGTGCCAGCAGCATAGGGGGAGGAAGAGAGACCCAGTACTTC
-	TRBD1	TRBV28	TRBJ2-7	CASSLSGQDEQYF	TGTGCCAGCAGTTTATCTGGACAGGACGAGCAGTACTTC
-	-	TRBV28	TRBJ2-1	CASSTGTVYNEQFF	TGTGCCAGCAGTACCGGGACGGTCTACAATGAGCAGTTCTTC
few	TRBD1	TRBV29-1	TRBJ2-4	CSVEDRGQPQYF	TGCAGCGTTGAGGACAGGGGGCAGCCGCAGTACTTC
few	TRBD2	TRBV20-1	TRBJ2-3	CSTSATDTQYF	TGCAGCACTAGCGCGACAGATACGCAGTATTTT
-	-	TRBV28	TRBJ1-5	CASSLLAGGSPYQPQHF	TGTGCCAGCAGTTTATTGGCGGGGGGCTCGCCTTATCAGCCCCAGCATTTT
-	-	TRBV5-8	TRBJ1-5	CASSLLGGQPQHF	TGTGCCAGCAGCTTGTTGGGCGGACAGCCCCAGCATTTT
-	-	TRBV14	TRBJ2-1	CASSQGVPYNEQFF	TGTGCCAGCAGCCAAGGGGTCCCCTACAATGAGCAGTTCTTC
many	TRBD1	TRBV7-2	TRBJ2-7	CASGYPGQGNEQYF	TGTGCCAGCGGATATCCGGGACAGGGGAACGAGCAGTACTTC
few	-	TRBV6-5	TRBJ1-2	CASSYGTTYGYTF	TGTGCCAGCAGTTACGGGACAACTTATGGCTACACCTTC
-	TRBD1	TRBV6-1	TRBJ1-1	CASSEVGGGPWAFF	TGTGCCAGCAGTGAAGTCGGAGGGGGCCCCTGGGCTTTCTTT
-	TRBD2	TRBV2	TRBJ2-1	CASSYSGTSSTNEQFF	TGTGCCAGCAGCTACTCCGGGACTAGCTCAACCAATGAGCAGTTCTTC
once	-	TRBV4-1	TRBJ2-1	CASSPRSRVGSAGEQFF	TGCGCCAGCAGCCCGCGTTCACGAGTGGGGTCTGCTGGTGAGCAGTTCTTC